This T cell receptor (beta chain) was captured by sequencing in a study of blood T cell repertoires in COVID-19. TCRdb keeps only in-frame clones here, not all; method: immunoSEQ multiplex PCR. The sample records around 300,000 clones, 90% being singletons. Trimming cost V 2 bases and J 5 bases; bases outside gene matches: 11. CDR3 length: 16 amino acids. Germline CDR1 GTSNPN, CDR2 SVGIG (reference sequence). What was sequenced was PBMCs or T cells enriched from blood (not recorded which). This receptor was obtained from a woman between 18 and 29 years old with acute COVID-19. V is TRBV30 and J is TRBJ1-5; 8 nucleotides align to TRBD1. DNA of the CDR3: TGTGCCTGGAGTCTAGGGTGGACAGGGATAGATCAGCCCCAGCATTTT. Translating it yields CAWSLGWTGIDQPQHF.